This T cell receptor beta chain was retrieved from a study of blood T cell repertoires in COVID-19. Here immunoSEQ multiplex PCR was the method, and the copy in TCRdb shows in-frame clones only, minus some. Here the sample spans about 50,000 clones, around 85% being singletons. Only a few counts were recorded for this clone. The CDR3 has 11 amino acids. Per germline, CDR1 DFQATT and CDR2 SNEGSKA (reference sequence). V was pared by 4 bases and J by 6 bases, with 9 bases between. This clonotype was obtained from a woman aged 55-75 years with acute or convalescent COVID-19. Sequenced sample: peripheral blood. This chain connects TRBV20-1 to TRBJ1-2; D ambiguous. Here the CDR3 reads CSAKEIDGYTF. The DNA for the CDR3 is TGCAGTGCTAAGGAGATAGATGGCTACACCTTC.